These 4 T cell receptor beta chains came from one sample sequenced in a study of CD8 T cells in ankylosing spondylitis. TCRdb passed the 5' RACE reads through MiXCR, listing each CDR3 protein once. The table lists approximately 350,000 distinct CDR3 sequences, 20% of them singletons, with under 15% in the top ten. Sequencing was done on a sample of blood, either unsorted or a sorted T cell fraction (not recorded which). All receptors come from a male donor with ankylosing spondylitis or in good health (not recorded which).

CDR3 nucleotide sequence: TGCGCCAGCAGCCAAGAAAACATTCAGTACTTC. Its protein product is CASSQENIQYF. The genes are TRBV4-1 and TRBJ2-4; no clear D. V was trimmed by 0 bases and J by 6 bases, leaving 0 bases between them. The CDR3 loop spans 11 amino acids. Germline assignment: CDR1 MGHRA and CDR2 YSYEKL.

This clonotype was seen a handful of times. The rearrangement links TRBV6-5 to TRBJ2-7, with TRBD2 matching 7 bases. The germline V gene encodes CDR1 MNHEY and CDR2 SVGAGI. The V gene end was trimmed by 0 bases and the J gene end by 5 bases; junction bases not matched to a gene: 7. The CDR3 covers 15 residues. The CDR3 here is CASSYSMSGADEQYF. The DNA of the CDR3 is TGTGCCAGCAGTTACTCGATGAGCGGGGCCGACGAGCAGTACTTC.

Note on this clonotype: The junction shows a germline mismatch at one end, possibly a read error. The chain joins TRBV3-1 to TRBJ2-5; 9 bases fit TRBD2. In germline, CDR1 is LGHDT, CDR2 YNNKEL (reference sequence). The CDR3 spans 15 residues. Here the CDR3 reads CATSHPRGGQETQYF. The CDR3 region has the DNA TGTGCCACCAGCCATCCGCGGGGGGGACAAGAGACCCAGTACTTC.

This sequence joins TRBV4-1 and TRBJ2-3; D unresolved. The V gene lost 2 bases and the J gene lost 2 bases, with 8 bases spanning the gap. Germline loops: CDR1 MGHRA, CDR2 YSYEKL. This CDR3 has 14 residues. CDR3 coding DNA: TGCGCCAGCAGCCAAATAGCTAACACAGATACGCAGTATTTT. Residues: CASSQIANTDTQYF.